This TCR beta chain came from a study of beta chain features in type 1 diabetes. The study's findings and limits: People with Type 1 diabetes carried modestly yet significantly shorter TCRB CDR3s in all four CD4+ subsets. Here, the possible influence of HLA type (on TCRB rearrangement) remained unresolved.

Cells sorted by CD45RO/CCR7/CD25/CD127/CD95/CD27 comprised CD4+ naive, central memory, regulatory and stem cell-like memory cells. Of the isolated RNA, all was reverse transcribed, and so the sequenced material was expressed TCRB transcripts. Produced via immunoSEQ multiplex PCR; TCRdb's table is partial and in-frame only. The sample lists approximately 170,000 clones, roughly 60% occurring once. Comment on this clone: Its antigen is as yet unknown.

This CDR3 is 15 amino acids long. V dropped 0 bases and J dropped 1; count of bases not matched to a gene: 4. Germline V gene sequence: CDR1 SQVTM, CDR2 ANQGSEA. Sequencing was done on a sample of naive CD4+ T cells from blood. V is TRBV29-1 and J is TRBJ2-3, with 7 bases lining up with TRBD1. This TCR was sampled from a man aged 25 to 40 with type 1 diabetes. CDR3 in DNA: TGCAGCGTTGAAGAGAGGGGGCGCGGCACAGATACGCAGTATTTT. Protein sequence: CSVEERGRGTDTQYF.